What follows describes a single TCR beta chain. This entry is derived from a study of cytomegalovirus exposure and HLA in healthy donors. Study-wide context: Genotyping of hundreds of donors showed that around 85% belonged to the Caucasian-associated ancestry cluster.

Germline V CDR1 and CDR2: LGHNA, YSLEER. V was trimmed by 3 bases and J by 7 bases, leaving 19 bases between them. CDR3 length: 17 amino acids. It was with 60 Vbeta and 13 Jbeta primers that the PCR ran. The method was immunoSEQ multiplex PCR; TCRdb's version includes in-frame clones alone and lacks a portion of them. The table includes 150,000 or so clones, nearly 80% detected once. This receptor was obtained from a woman aged 45 to 65 in good health and CMV-seropositive. The sample consisted of PBMCs. This chain uses TRBV4-3 with TRBJ1-6; TRBD1 might be the D (5 bases). As DNA, the CDR3 is TGCGCCAGCAGCCATCCCCCGGCGGGGGGGAAGAATTCACCCCTCCACTTT. This encodes CASSHPPAGGKNSPLHF.